This T cell receptor beta chain came from a study of CD8 T cells in Susac syndrome. Random hexamers primed reverse transcription of about 0.45 to 1 ug RNA. TCRdb analysed the immunoSEQ multiplex PCR reads with MiXCR anew, one entry per CDR3 protein. This table has some 180,000 distinct CDR3 sequences, roughly nine tenths appearing once. The clonotype comes from a human donor with Susac syndrome. The material sequenced was CD4+ T cells from PBMCs.

CDR3 sequence (DNA): TGTGCCAGTAGTATTGTGGGCATGAACACTGAAGCTTTCTTT. This translates into CASSIVGMNTEAFF. The V call is TRBV19, the J call TRBJ1-1; D unclear. V was clipped by 3 bases and J by 0 bases, with 8 bases between them. Germline CDR1 reads LNHDA; CDR2 reads SQIVND (reference sequence). This CDR3 contains 14 residues. Using reference TRBV19 and TRBJ1-1 for the parts outside the CDR3, the full variable domain is DGGITQSPKYLFRKEGQNVTLSCEQNLNHDAMYWYRQDPGQGLRLIYYSQIVNDFQKGDIAEGYSVSREKKESFPLTVTSAQKNPTAFYLCASSIVGMNTEAFFGQGTRLTVV.